This T cell receptor (beta chain) was captured by sequencing in a study of blood T cell repertoires in COVID-19. Produced via immunoSEQ multiplex PCR; TCRdb's table is partial and in-frame only. The table records some 160,000 clones, about 90% of them present only once. The J segment lost 14 bases and the V segment lost 4 bases, leaving 12 bases of the junction unmatched. There are 15 residues in the CDR3. CDR1 SNHLY and CDR2 FYNNEI come from the germline V gene. This TCR was sampled from a man in his 60s with acute or convalescent COVID-19. The chain combines TRBV2 with TRBJ1-6; TRBD1 aligns across 9 bases. Specimen: peripheral blood. CDR3 sequence reads: CASSGEQGARSALHF. CDR3 in DNA: TGTGCCAGCAGTGGCGAACAGGGGGCCCGGTCGGCCCTCCACTTT.